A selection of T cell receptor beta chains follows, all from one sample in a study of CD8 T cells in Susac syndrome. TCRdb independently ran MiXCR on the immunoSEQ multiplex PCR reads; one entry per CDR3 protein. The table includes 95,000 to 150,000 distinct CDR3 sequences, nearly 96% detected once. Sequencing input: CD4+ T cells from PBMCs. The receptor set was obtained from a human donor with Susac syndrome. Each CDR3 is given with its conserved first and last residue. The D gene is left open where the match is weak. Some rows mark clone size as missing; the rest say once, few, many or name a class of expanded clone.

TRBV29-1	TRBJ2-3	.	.	TGCAGCTCGAGGAAGGCCCGCACAGATACGCAGTATTTT	CSSRKARTDTQYF
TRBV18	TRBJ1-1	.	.	TGTGCCAGCTCACACGGACGGAACACTGAAGCTTTCTTT	CASSHGRNTEAFF
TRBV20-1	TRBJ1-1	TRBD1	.	TGCAGTGCTGCCGGGACAGGGGGCCACACTGAAGCTTTCTTT	CSAAGTGGHTEAFF
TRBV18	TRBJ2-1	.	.	TGTGCCAGCTCACCGGGGACGGGTGAGCAGTTCTTC	CASSPGTGEQFF
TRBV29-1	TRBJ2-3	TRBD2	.	TGCAGCGTTGAAGATGAGATAGCGGGAAAAACAGATACGCAGTATTTT	CSVEDEIAGKTDTQYF
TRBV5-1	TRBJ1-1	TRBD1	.	TGCGCCAGCACCGACCTGGACAGGGGTGACACTGAAGCTTTCTTT	CASTDLDRGDTEAFF
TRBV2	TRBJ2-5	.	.	TGTGCCAGCAGTGAAGAGACCCAGTACTTC	CASSEETQYF
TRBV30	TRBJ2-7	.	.	TGTGCCTGGAGTAGGGGATGGGAGCAGTACTTC	CAWSRGWEQYF
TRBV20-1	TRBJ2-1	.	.	TGCAGTGCTAGCGTAGGGCACAATGAGCAGTTCTTC	CSASVGHNEQFF
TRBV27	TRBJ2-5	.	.	TGTGCCAGCAGTAATCTAGGCGGGCAAGAGACCCAGTACTTC	CASSNLGGQETQYF
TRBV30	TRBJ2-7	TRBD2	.	TGTGCCTGGACTAGCGGGTTCTACGAGCAGTACTTC	CAWTSGFYEQYF
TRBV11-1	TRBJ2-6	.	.	TGTGCCAGCAGCCAAGGGCCTGGGGCCAACGTCCTGACTTTC	CASSQGPGANVLTF
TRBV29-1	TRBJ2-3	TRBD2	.	TGCAGCGTCCTGGGGGGCGGGAGGTTGACAGATACGCAGTATTTT	CSVLGGGRLTDTQYF
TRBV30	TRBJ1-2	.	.	TGTGCCTGGAGTCCCCGAGGGTGGGGAGGCTACACCTTC	CAWSPRGWGGYTF
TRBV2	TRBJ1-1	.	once	TGTGCCAGCGGGCAAGGCGGGACTGAAGCTTTCTTT	CASGQGGTEAFF